The rows below give T cell receptor beta chains drawn from one sample of a study of vaccination effects on CD4 cells after COVID-19. No cognate antigen is known for these TCRs. Sequenced by immunoSEQ multiplex PCR; TCRdb stores in-frame clones only, minus some. The data show tens of thousands of clones, more than 60% seen once. Source: CD4+ T cells from PBMCs cultured with HCoV-OC43 spike peptides, taken before COVID-19 vaccination. These receptors came from a human donor who received a COVID-19 vaccine. The CDR3 runs from the conserved cysteine through the conserved F or W. A D gene is named only where the DNA matches it firmly. Clone size is shown for a subset of rows, as once, few, many or a class of expanded clone.

d_gene,j_gene,abundance,v_gene,CDR3aa,CDR3nt
-,TRBJ2-7,-,TRBV7-2,CASSADRDGIYEQYF,TGTGCCAGCAGCGCCGACCGGGACGGGATCTACGAGCAGTACTTC
-,TRBJ1-1,-,TRBV3-1/TRBV3-2,CASSQGDVNTEAFF,TGTGCCAGCAGCCAAGGGGACGTGAACACTGAAGCTTTCTTT
TRBD2,TRBJ2-7,-,TRBV7-2,CASSQSGTTSYEQYF,TGTGCCAGCAGCCAGAGTGGGACTACTTCCTACGAGCAGTACTTC
-,TRBJ1-2,-,TRBV18,CASSNEGIQAGAF,TGTGCCAGCTCGAACGAGGGTATACAGGCCGGGGCCTTC
TRBD1,TRBJ2-7,-,TRBV4-3,CASSQLTGSGYEQYF,TGCGCCAGCAGCCAACTGACAGGGTCGGGCTACGAGCAGTACTTC
-,TRBJ1-1,-,TRBV18,CASSAQVNTEAFF,TGTGCCAGCTCAGCACAGGTGAACACTGAAGCTTTCTTT
-,TRBJ1-5,-,TRBV19,CASSVSNQPQHF,TGTGCCAGTAGTGTTAGCAATCAGCCCCAGCATTTT
TRBD1,TRBJ2-1,-,TRBV27,CASSYTPGQGSNEQFF,TGTGCCAGCAGCTATACTCCGGGACAGGGGTCCAATGAGCAGTTCTTC
TRBD2,TRBJ2-1,-,TRBV19,CASSRTRFEDEQFF,TGTGCCAGTAGCCGGACTAGATTCGAGGATGAGCAGTTCTTC
TRBD1,TRBJ1-2,-,TRBV19,CASKKDRAPYGYTF,TGTGCCAGTAAGAAGGACAGGGCCCCCTATGGCTACACCTTC
TRBD1,TRBJ1-5,medium-sized,TRBV6-5,CASRWDRRSNQPQHF,TGTGCCAGCAGATGGGACAGGCGGAGTAATCAGCCCCAGCATTTT
-,TRBJ1-4,-,TRBV30,CAWSVRGQVLFF,TGTGCCTGGAGTGTAAGGGGACAAGTACTGTTTTTT
-,TRBJ2-4,-,TRBV19,CASSIDGPLAKNIQYF,TGTGCCAGTAGTATAGACGGACCTCTAGCCAAAAACATTCAGTACTTC
-,TRBJ1-5,-,TRBV6-5,CASSYNVDQPQHF,TGTGCCAGCAGTTACAACGTAGACCAGCCCCAGCATTTT
TRBD1,TRBJ2-2,-,TRBV11-3,CASSLGTGSGELFF,TGTGCCAGCAGCTTAGGGACAGGGTCCGGGGAGCTGTTTTTT
-,TRBJ2-2,-,TRBV18,CASSPWTANTGELFF,TGTGCCAGCTCACCGTGGACAGCGAACACCGGGGAGCTGTTTTTT
-,TRBJ1-3,-,TRBV2,CASSPQVLGNTIYF,TGTGCCAGCAGCCCACAGGTACTCGGAAACACCATATATTTT
TRBD1,TRBJ1-2,-,TRBV5-1,CASSLGQGNYGYTF,TGCGCCAGCAGCCTCGGACAGGGGAACTATGGCTACACCTTC
-,TRBJ2-5,few,TRBV7-2,CASSLGTTKETQYF,TGTGCCAGCAGCCTCGGGACAACCAAAGAGACCCAGTACTTC